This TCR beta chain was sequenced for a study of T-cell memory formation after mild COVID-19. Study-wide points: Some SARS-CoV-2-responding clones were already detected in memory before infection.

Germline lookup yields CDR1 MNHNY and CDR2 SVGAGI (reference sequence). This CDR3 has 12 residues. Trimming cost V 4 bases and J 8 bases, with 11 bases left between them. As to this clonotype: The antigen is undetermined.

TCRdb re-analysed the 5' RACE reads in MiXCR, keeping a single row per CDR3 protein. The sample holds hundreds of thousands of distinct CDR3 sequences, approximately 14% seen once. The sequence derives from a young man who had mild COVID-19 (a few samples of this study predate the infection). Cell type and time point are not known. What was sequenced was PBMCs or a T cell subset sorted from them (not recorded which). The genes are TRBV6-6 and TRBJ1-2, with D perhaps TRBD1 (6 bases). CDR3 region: CASSSGAHGYTF. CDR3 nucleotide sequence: TGTGCCAGCAGTTCGGGGGCGCACGGCTACACCTTC.